A selection of T cell receptor beta chains follows, all from one sample in a study of T cells after posttransplantation cyclophosphamide. Repertoires were generated with immunoSEQ multiplex PCR, while TCRdb's copy carries only in-frame clones and drops some. The table has approximately 52,000 clones, around 84% seen once. The sample consisted of PBMCs. The receptors derive from a man aged 25 to 40 with a blood cancer, CMV-positive, and with a related stem cell donor. The CDR3 runs from the conserved cysteine through the conserved F or W. A D gene is named only where the DNA matches it firmly.

CDR3: CASSLVGGDEKLFF
D: NA
V: TRBV5-1
length: 14

CDR3: CASSQESQGFTGNTIYF
D: NA
V: TRBV4-2
length: 17

CDR3: CAWGGRDRGTYEQYF
D: TRBD1
V: TRBV30
length: 15

CDR3: CASSQDQGGTGNEQFF
D: NA
V: TRBV4-3
length: 16

CDR3: CASSQSQLAGGYNEQFF
D: TRBD2
V: TRBV4-1
length: 17

CDR3: CASRKRSTDTQYF
D: NA
V: TRBV28
length: 13

CDR3: CASSHSPSGTGGAEGYTF
D: TRBD1
V: TRBV7-9
length: 18

CDR3: CASSLAPTSGRGDQYF
D: TRBD2
V: TRBV7-2
length: 16

CDR3: CASSPLTSVSYEQYF
D: TRBD2
V: TRBV11-2
length: 15

CDR3: CASSRTGGPGELFF
D: NA
V: TRBV13
length: 14

CDR3: CASSLQQGRVRDEAFF
D: NA
V: TRBV5-4
length: 16

CDR3: CASSSTPGNGNTIYF
D: NA
V: TRBV5-1
length: 15

CDR3: CATSRGGQTEAFF
D: TRBD1
V: TRBV15
length: 13

CDR3: CASSWDKTYEQYF
D: NA
V: TRBV7-9
length: 13

CDR3: CASSPYLREGYTF
D: NA
V: TRBV6-6
length: 13

CDR3: CAISSYLQLSYEQYF
D: NA
V: TRBV10-3
length: 15

CDR3: CASKGQVSNYEQYF
D: TRBD1
V: TRBV2
length: 14

CDR3: CASSRDRVQPQHF
D: NA
V: TRBV6-5
length: 13

CDR3: CASSLQGVGYEQYF
D: TRBD1
V: TRBV7-9
length: 14

CDR3: CASSPRDQGANTEAFF
D: TRBD1
V: TRBV18
length: 16

CDR3: CASSDLSGGVMEKLFF
D: NA
V: TRBV5-6
length: 16

CDR3: CASRGTGTRNTEAFF
D: TRBD1
V: TRBV19
length: 15

CDR3: CASSSGQAAYEQYF
D: TRBD1
V: TRBV7-9
length: 14

CDR3: CASSQDSFRDTEAFF
D: NA
V: TRBV4-3
length: 15

CDR3: CASSYYGQGANTEAFF
D: TRBD1
V: TRBV6-5
length: 16

CDR3: CASSQDGTSGYNEQFF
D: TRBD2
V: TRBV4-2
length: 16

CDR3: CASGSGVPFF
D: TRBD2
V: TRBV19
length: 10

CDR3: CATSRDVSGFQETQYF
D: NA
V: TRBV15
length: 16

CDR3: CASSDPGQGTYEQYF
D: TRBD1
V: TRBV5-4
length: 15

CDR3: CASSQGNGATNEKLFF
D: NA
V: TRBV4-2
length: 16

CDR3: CASSEPIPQASGSAKNIQYF
D: TRBD2
V: TRBV10-1
length: 20

CDR3: CASKQGSTEAFF
D: TRBD1
V: TRBV2
length: 12

CDR3: CASSPTGLAGGRVYEQYF
D: TRBD2
V: TRBV11-3
length: 18

CDR3: CASSLGTGSQGEQYF
D: TRBD1
V: TRBV7-9
length: 15

CDR3: CASRWEGNQPQHF
D: NA
V: TRBV2
length: 13

CDR3: CASSLLGQGNWGNQPQHF
D: TRBD1
V: TRBV28
length: 18

CDR3: CASSARQGAVEQYF
D: TRBD1
V: TRBV7-2
length: 14

CDR3: CSVGQGTVTDTQYF
D: TRBD1
V: TRBV29-1
length: 14

CDR3: CASSRLGGANTGELFF
D: NA
V: TRBV7-3
length: 16

CDR3: CASSQNAEAFF
D: NA
V: TRBV28
length: 11

CDR3: CASSPSGRVPYNEQFF
D: TRBD2
V: TRBV27
length: 16

CDR3: CASCRGRLTGELFF
D: TRBD1
V: TRBV19
length: 14

CDR3: CASRGSPKSSEQFF
D: NA
V: TRBV2
length: 14

CDR3: CASSDRDSPTNNEQFF
D: NA
V: TRBV25-1
length: 16

CDR3: CASSRQGSSYEQYF
D: TRBD1
V: TRBV14
length: 14

CDR3: CASSQTGELFF
D: NA
V: TRBV19
length: 11

CDR3: CASSLQSSYEQYF
D: NA
V: TRBV18
length: 13

CDR3: CASSVGWEGSYNEQFF
D: TRBD2
V: TRBV9
length: 16